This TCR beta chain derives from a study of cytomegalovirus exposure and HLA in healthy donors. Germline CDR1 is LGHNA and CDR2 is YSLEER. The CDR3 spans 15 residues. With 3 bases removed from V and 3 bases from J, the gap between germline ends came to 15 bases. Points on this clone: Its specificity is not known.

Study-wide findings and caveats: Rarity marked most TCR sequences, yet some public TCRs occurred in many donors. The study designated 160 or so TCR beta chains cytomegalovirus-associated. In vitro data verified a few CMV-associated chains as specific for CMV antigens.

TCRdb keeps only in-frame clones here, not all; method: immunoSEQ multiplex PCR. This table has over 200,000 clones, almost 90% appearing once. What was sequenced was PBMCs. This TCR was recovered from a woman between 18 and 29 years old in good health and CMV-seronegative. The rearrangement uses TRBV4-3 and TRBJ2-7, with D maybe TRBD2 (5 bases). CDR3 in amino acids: CASSHLIEGRYEQYF. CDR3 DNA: TGCGCCAGCAGCCACCTAATCGAGGGTCGCTACGAGCAGTACTTC.